The subject of this entry is one TCR beta chain. The split of CD4+ cells yielded CD45RA+ naive and CD45RA-negative memory subsets. This entry belongs to a study of shared clonotypes between healthy human individuals. The wider study: CD4 naive cells filled three plates per donor, CD4 memory three, CD8 naive two and CD8 memory one.

With 6 bases clipped from V and 6 bases from J, the junction kept 3 bases outside the gene matches. This CDR3 has 13 residues. Looked up from germline, CDR1 is LNHNV and CDR2 is YYDKDF (reference sequence). Assay: immunoSEQ multiplex PCR; the TCRdb copy retains only in-frame clones and omits some. This sample carries around 2,000,000 clones, 90% to 95% of them seen once, and the ten largest clones take more than 0.1%. The sequenced material came from naive CD4+ T cells sorted from blood. Documented subset: CD45RA+ positively selected. This clonotype was sampled from a man aged 18 to 35 in good health. The J gene is TRBJ1-5, the V gene TRBV15; TRBD1 matches 9 bases. CDR3 coding DNA: TGTGCCACCAGTGGGACAGGGCTTCAGCCCCAGCATTTT. It encodes CATSGTGLQPQHF.